This TCR beta chain was captured in a study of blood T cell repertoires in COVID-19. Background on the study: COVID-19 samples, acute and convalescent, were from the United States, Italy and Spain. PBMCs, B-cell-depleted T cells, or T cells provided the cDNA or gDNA that made up the material.

V lost 0 bases, J lost 9 bases, and 5 bases stayed unmatched. Germline V gene lookup returns CDR1 SGHTA and CDR2 FQGNSA. This CDR3 spans 16 amino acids. TCRdb keeps only in-frame clones here, not all; method: immunoSEQ multiplex PCR. Altogether 30,000 to 40,000 clones are present, over 80% being singletons, with the ten largest covering 10%. This clonotype originated in a man at least 80 years old with active COVID-19. V and J are TRBV7-2 and TRBJ2-1; TRBD2 matches at 13 bases. The specimen sequenced was peripheral blood. The CDR3 DNA reads TGTGCCAGCAGCTTAGCGACTAGCGGGAGGTCCCGTGAGCAGTTCTTC. Protein product: CASSLATSGRSREQFF.